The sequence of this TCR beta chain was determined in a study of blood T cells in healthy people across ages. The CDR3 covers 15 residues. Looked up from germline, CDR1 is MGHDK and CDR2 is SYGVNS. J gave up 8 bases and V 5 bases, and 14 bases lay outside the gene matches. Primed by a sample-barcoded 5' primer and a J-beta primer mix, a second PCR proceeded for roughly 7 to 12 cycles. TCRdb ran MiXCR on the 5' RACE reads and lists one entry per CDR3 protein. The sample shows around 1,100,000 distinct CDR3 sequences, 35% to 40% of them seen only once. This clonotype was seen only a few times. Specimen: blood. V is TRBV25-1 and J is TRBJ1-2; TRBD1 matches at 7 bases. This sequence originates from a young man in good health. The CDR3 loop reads CASSRSEGAADGYTF. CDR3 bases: TGTGCCAGCAGTAGGAGTGAGGGGGCGGCAGACGGCTACACCTTC.